The present T cell receptor (beta chain) was sequenced within a study of T-cell reconstitution after alpha-beta-depleted transplantation in children. Whole-study results and caveats: About two months after transplant, alpha-beta T cells reportedly came from several hundred expanded graft clones. One year after transplant, T-cell counts and diversity came mostly from newly produced T cells.

This clonotype was found many times. Its antigen remains unidentified. This CDR3 comprises 13 residues. V gave up 6 bases and J gave up 9 bases, with 16 bases separating them. During its preparation, the TCRbeta library received unique molecular identifiers. TCRdb ran MiXCR on the PCR reads and lists one entry per CDR3 protein. The sample lists around 250,000 distinct CDR3 sequences, about 25% occurring once. This TCR was sampled from a girl aged 2-15 years with Fanconi anemia, due to receive a stem cell transplant. Sequencing was performed on PBMCs, taken before TCRalphabeta/CD19-depleted stem cell transplant. The rearrangement joins TRBV12-3 or TRBV12-4 to TRBJ2-3; perhaps TRBD2 as D (6 bases). The CDR3 DNA reads TGTGCCAGCAGGGAGGAGGGACCAGTAACGCAGTATTTT. Protein sequence: CASREEGPVTQYF.